One and the same sample provided the 9 T cell receptor beta chains below, sequenced in a study of OX40 agonist ivuxolimab in advanced cancers. The table came from immunoSEQ multiplex PCR; TCRdb's copy has only in-frame clones and leaves some out. The sample has some 80,000 clones; approximately 84% are singletons. The sequencing here drew on CD4+ or CD8+ T cells sorted from blood, taken in a trial of the OX40 agonist ivuxolimab. The source is an adult with an advanced solid tumor such as melanoma, head and neck, liver or kidney cancer.

V is TRBV11-2 and J is TRBJ2-7; D remains unclear. Germline-derived CDR1 and CDR2 are SGHAT and FQNNGV. V dropped 1 base and J dropped 6 bases, with 16 bases sitting between them. This CDR3 is built from 15 residues. The DNA of the CDR3 is TGTGCCAGCAGCTTAGGGCCGGGCGCACTGTTCGAGCAGTACTTC. It encodes CASSLGPGALFEQYF.

This CDR3 reads CASSLAVVGTGELFF. CDR3 sequence (DNA): TGTGCCAGCAGCTTAGCGGTGGTCGGGACCGGGGAGCTGTTTTTT. This chain uses TRBV7-6 with TRBJ2-2, with D unclear. V lost 0 bases and J 5 bases, leaving 10 bases between the germline ends. Germline V gene data show CDR1 as SGHVS and CDR2 as FNYEAQ. The CDR3 runs to 15 residues.

This clone came up once. V usage is TRBV5-1 and J usage is TRBJ1-4, with TRBD1 matching over 8 bases. V dropped 0 bases and J dropped 6; count of bases not matched to a gene: 1. The germline V gene has CDR1 SGHRS and CDR2 YFSETQ. The CDR3 length is 14 residues. The CDR3 is CASSLAGGDEKLFF. Here the CDR3 DNA reads TGCGCCAGCAGCTTGGCAGGGGGCGATGAAAAACTGTTTTTT. Filled out from reference TRBV5-1 and TRBJ1-4, the complete variable domain reads KAGVTQTPRYLIKTRGQQVTLSCSPISGHRSVSWYQQTPGQGLQFLFEYFSETQRNKGNFPGRFSGRQFSNSRSEMNVSTLELGDSALYLCASSLAGGDEKLFFGSGTQLSVL.

The chain links TRBV11-3 to TRBJ2-5, with a tentative D call TRBD1 (5 bases). Trimming stripped 4 bases from V and 6 bases from J, with 6 bases between. The length of the CDR3 is 11 residues. Germline values: CDR1 SGHNT, CDR2 YENEEA. The CDR3 sequence: CASSWGQTQYF. CDR3 nucleotide sequence: TGTGCCAGCAGCTGGGGCCAGACCCAGTACTTC.

The chain joins TRBV27 to TRBJ2-7; no clear D gene. CDR3 length: 13 amino acids. CDR1 is MNHEY and CDR2 is SMNVEV in the germline V gene (reference sequence). With 1 base removed from V and 2 bases from J, the gap between germline ends came to 6 bases. The CDR3 DNA sequence: TGTGCCAGCAGTTTATTCTACCCCTACGAGCAGTACTTC. This encodes CASSLFYPYEQYF.

This sequence joins TRBV7-2 and TRBJ1-4; 9 nucleotides align to TRBD1. Unmatched junction bases numbered 5, after V lost 5 bases and J lost 4 bases. The CDR3 loop spans 15 amino acids. Germline CDR1 reads SGHTA; CDR2 reads FQGNSA. The CDR3 spells CASSLGDRDNEKLFF. The CDR3 nucleotides read TGTGCCAGCAGCCTCGGGGACAGGGATAATGAAAAACTGTTTTTT.

The V call is TRBV6-5, the J call TRBJ1-6; a possible D gene is TRBD1 (5 bases). Germline CDR1 and CDR2: MNHEY and SVGAGI. V lost 8 bases and J 8 bases, leaving 19 bases between the germline ends. This CDR3 contains 15 residues. DNA for the CDR3: TGTGCCAGCCAGTGGGGGGTTCGGTCAGATTCACCCCTCCACTTT. It specifies CASQWGVRSDSPLHF.

V is TRBV18 and J is TRBJ2-1; 9 bases line up with TRBD2. With V trimmed by 5 bases and J by 5 bases, 1 base remained unmatched. Germline CDR1 is KGHSH and CDR2 is LQKENI. CDR3 length: 13 amino acids. For the CDR3, the DNA is TGTGCCAGCTCAATAGCGGGGGACAATGAGCAGTTCTTC. Translating it yields CASSIAGDNEQFF.

This chain joins TRBV4-1 and TRBJ2-3; 10 bases line up with TRBD2. V lost 4 bases to trimming and J lost 0 bases; unmatched junction nucleotides: 10. CDR1 MGHRA and CDR2 YSYEKL come from the germline V gene. This CDR3 is built from 18 residues. The CDR3, as DNA: TGCGCCAGCAGCCCGGGACTAGCGAGCATTACTAGCACAGATACGCAGTATTTT. This translates into CASSPGLASITSTDTQYF.